This T cell receptor (beta chain) stems from a study of blood T cell repertoires in COVID-19. Study overall: In each case, the material was cDNA or gDNA derived from T cells, B-cell-depleted T cells, or PBMCs.

Sequenced by immunoSEQ multiplex PCR; TCRdb stores in-frame clones only, minus some. Among approximately 100,000 clones listed, over 75% were seen once. This CDR3 region has 14 residues. Per the germline V gene, CDR1 is GTSNPN and CDR2 is SVGIG (reference sequence). V was shortened by 0 bases and J by 1 base, with 8 bases between the two germline ends. The sequence derives from a woman aged 70-85 years with acute or convalescent COVID-19. The rearrangement joins TRBV30 to TRBJ2-3; D is unresolved. What was sequenced was peripheral blood. The CDR3 coding sequence is TGTGCCTGGAGTGTAAGCCAGGGCACAGATACGCAGTATTTT. It codes for CAWSVSQGTDTQYF.